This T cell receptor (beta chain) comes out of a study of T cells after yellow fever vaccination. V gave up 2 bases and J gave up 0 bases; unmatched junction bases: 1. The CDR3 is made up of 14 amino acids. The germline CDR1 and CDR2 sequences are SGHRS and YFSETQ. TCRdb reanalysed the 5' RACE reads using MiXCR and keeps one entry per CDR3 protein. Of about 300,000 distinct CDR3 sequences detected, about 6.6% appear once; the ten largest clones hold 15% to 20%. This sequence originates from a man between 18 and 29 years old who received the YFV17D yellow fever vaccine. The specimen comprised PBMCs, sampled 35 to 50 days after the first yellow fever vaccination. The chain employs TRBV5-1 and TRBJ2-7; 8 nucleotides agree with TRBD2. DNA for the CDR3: TGCGCCAGCAGCTTTCGGGGGGGCTCCTACGAGCAGTACTTC. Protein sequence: CASSFRGGSYEQYF.